The clone carrying this T cell receptor (beta chain) appeared a few times. Antigen specificity is unknown. Each CDR3 protein is one row after TCRdb ran MiXCR on the RT-PCR reads. The sample gives under 950,000 distinct CDR3 sequences, around 20% of which show up once; around 9.6% is in the top ten. These data belong to a study of response to subunit inactivated influenza vaccine. This CDR3 contains 12 residues. Germline V CDR1 and CDR2: SQVTM, ANQGSEA. V was clipped by 4 bases and J by 2 bases, with 8 bases between them. The study's findings and limits: The authors proposed limited new T cell recruitment per seasonal influenza vaccination.

This TCR was recovered from a man aged 50-60 years who received an inactivated influenza vaccine. Material: PBMCs from blood, obtained around 5 days after vaccination. The V gene is TRBV29-1, the J gene TRBJ1-1; D gene ambiguous. The CDR3 region has the DNA TGCAGCGTTGCCGGCCCCAACACTGAAGCTTTCTTT. Translating gives CSVAGPNTEAFF.